This TCR beta chain was obtained from a study of blood T cell repertoires in COVID-19. Study-level information: There were acute and convalescent COVID-19 samples, and they came from the United States, Italy and Spain. Sample material is recorded as cDNA or gDNA derived from T cells, B-cell-depleted T cells, or PBMCs.

In the authors' methods: Estimation of nucleated cell counts relied on the amplification of reference gene primers. Sequenced by immunoSEQ multiplex PCR; TCRdb stores in-frame clones only, minus some. That table gives V, J and clone size, and the DNA gave D and trimming. Of 250,000 to 350,000 clones listed, roughly nine tenths are singletons. Looked up from germline, CDR1 is MGHDK and CDR2 is SYGVNS. After removal of 3 bases from V and 4 bases from J, the junction contained 8 bases not matched to a gene. The CDR3 is made up of 15 amino acids. This chain joins TRBV25-1 and TRBJ1-1; 7 bases match TRBD1. This TCR derives from a young man who had recovered from COVID-19. Sequenced sample: peripheral blood. CDR3 DNA: TGTGCCAGCAGTGATATTTCCCGACAGGGCACTGAAGCTTTCTTT. It encodes CASSDISRQGTEAFF.